Sequencing of this T cell receptor (beta chain) was carried out in a study of cytotoxic CD8 clonotypes in ibrutinib-treated CLL. Study at large: The patient breakdown showed more than 9 relapsed/refractory and about 16 treatment-naive cases, with approximately 18 IGHV unmutated. Collecting the response samples happened after a median about eleven months of treatment, with a range of 6 to 36. The sample average was 255,043 productive templates and fewer than 95,000 productive rearrangements.

PBMCs that had been cryopreserved were the source of approximately 1.8 micrograms of genomic DNA for TCR beta libraries. The repertoire was sequenced with immunoSEQ multiplex PCR; TCRdb's copy has only in-frame clones and lacks some. This table holds around 330,000 clones, 67% found once. Trimming removed 4 bases from V and 3 bases from J; junction bases left unmatched: 11. The CDR3 is 17 amino acids. Per germline, CDR1 LNHDA and CDR2 SQIVND (reference sequence). The sample was PBMCs, taken after 36 months of ibrutinib treatment. The clonotype originates from a human donor with chronic lymphocytic leukemia. The genes are TRBV19 and TRBJ2-3; TRBD2 aligns across 9 bases. CDR3 in DNA: TGTGCCAGTAGTACCCGACTAGCGGCGGGAGGTACAGATACGCAGTATTTT. Translating gives CASSTRLAAGGTDTQYF.